Listed below are T cell receptor beta chains from one sample, sequenced in a study of blood T cell repertoires in COVID-19. Profiling relied on immunoSEQ multiplex PCR, and the TCRdb table lists in-frame clones only, not all of them. The sample lists about 81,000 clones; roughly 91% were seen once. The sequenced sample consisted of peripheral blood. These receptors originate from a woman in her forties or fifties in a cohort sampled during active COVID-19. CDR3s include the opening cysteine and the closing phenylalanine or tryptophan. Fields, in order: J gene, clone size, D gene, V gene, CDR3 protein, CDR3 DNA. D genes are given only for firm matches. Size is stated for part of the rows, as once, few or many counts, or as a class when the clone is expanded.

>TRBJ1-3|once|NA|TRBV19
CASRKTLGQYSGNTIYF
TGTGCCAGTAGGAAAACCCTCGGACAGTACTCTGGAAACACCATATATTTT
>TRBJ1-6|NA|NA|TRBV4-1
CASSPGSSYNSPLHF
TGCGCCAGCAGCCCCGGGAGCTCCTATAATTCACCCCTCCACTTT
>TRBJ1-5|NA|NA|TRBV6-6
CASSYGANQPQHF
TGTGCCAGCAGTTATGGGGCCAATCAGCCCCAGCATTTT
>TRBJ1-2|NA|NA|TRBV5-1
CASSWGTPNYGYTF
TGCGCCAGCAGCTGGGGGACACCTAACTATGGCTACACCTTC
>TRBJ2-5|NA|TRBD2|TRBV7-2
CASSPMGGRVVETQYF
TGTGCCAGCAGCCCGATGGGAGGGAGAGTTGTAGAGACCCAGTACTTC
>TRBJ2-3|NA|TRBD2|TRBV6-1
CASSEPGLTPDTQYF
TGTGCCAGCAGTGAGCCGGGACTAACTCCAGATACGCAGTATTTT
>TRBJ2-7|NA|TRBD1|TRBV27
CASRTGTSGEQYF
TGTGCCAGCAGGACAGGGACGTCCGGCGAGCAGTACTTC
>TRBJ2-3|once|TRBD2|TRBV7-3
CASSRAGGYADTQYF
TGTGCCAGCAGCCGAGCGGGAGGATATGCAGATACGCAGTATTTT
>TRBJ1-5|NA|TRBD1|TRBV7-9
CASSKQGNGNQPQHF
TGTGCCAGCAGCAAACAGGGGAATGGCAATCAGCCCCAGCATTTT
>TRBJ1-2|NA|NA|TRBV15
CATSGGPPEGGYTF
TGTGCCACCAGCGGGGGTCCCCCGGAGGGGGGCTACACCTTC
>TRBJ1-2|NA|NA|TRBV15
CATSRDWSTGYGYTF
TGTGCCACCAGCAGAGATTGGTCGACAGGCTATGGCTACACCTTC
>TRBJ2-7|few|NA|TRBV28
CASSYREYEQYF
TGTGCCAGCAGTTACAGGGAGTACGAGCAGTACTTC
>TRBJ2-5|NA|NA|TRBV10-1
CASSVSGEETQYF
TGCGCCAGCAGTGTCTCGGGTGAGGAGACCCAGTACTTC
>TRBJ1-5|once|TRBD1|TRBV30
CAWSFRQGFGPQHF
TGTGCCTGGAGTTTCCGACAGGGCTTTGGCCCCCAGCATTTT
>TRBJ1-6|once|NA|TRBV19
CASSIGKTWSANSPLHF
TGTGCCAGTAGTATCGGGAAGACCTGGAGCGCAAATTCACCCCTCCACTTT
>TRBJ1-5|NA|TRBD1|TRBV18
CASSPANRGRGNQPQHF
TGTGCCAGCTCACCTGCAAACAGGGGACGGGGCAATCAGCCCCAGCATTTT
>TRBJ2-7|NA|TRBD1|TRBV15
CATSREQGAGEQYF
TGTGCCACCAGCAGAGAACAGGGGGCTGGCGAGCAGTACTTC
>TRBJ2-2|NA|NA|TRBV3-1/TRBV3-2
CASSQGGNTGELFF
TGTGCCAGCAGCCAAGGAGGGAACACCGGGGAGCTGTTTTTT
>TRBJ2-4|NA|TRBD2|TRBV29-1
CSGGTSGTIQYF
TGCAGCGGGGGGACTAGCGGGACCATTCAGTACTTC
>TRBJ2-3|NA|TRBD1|TRBV9
CASSVDQGATDTQYF
TGTGCCAGCAGCGTAGATCAGGGGGCGACAGATACGCAGTATTTT